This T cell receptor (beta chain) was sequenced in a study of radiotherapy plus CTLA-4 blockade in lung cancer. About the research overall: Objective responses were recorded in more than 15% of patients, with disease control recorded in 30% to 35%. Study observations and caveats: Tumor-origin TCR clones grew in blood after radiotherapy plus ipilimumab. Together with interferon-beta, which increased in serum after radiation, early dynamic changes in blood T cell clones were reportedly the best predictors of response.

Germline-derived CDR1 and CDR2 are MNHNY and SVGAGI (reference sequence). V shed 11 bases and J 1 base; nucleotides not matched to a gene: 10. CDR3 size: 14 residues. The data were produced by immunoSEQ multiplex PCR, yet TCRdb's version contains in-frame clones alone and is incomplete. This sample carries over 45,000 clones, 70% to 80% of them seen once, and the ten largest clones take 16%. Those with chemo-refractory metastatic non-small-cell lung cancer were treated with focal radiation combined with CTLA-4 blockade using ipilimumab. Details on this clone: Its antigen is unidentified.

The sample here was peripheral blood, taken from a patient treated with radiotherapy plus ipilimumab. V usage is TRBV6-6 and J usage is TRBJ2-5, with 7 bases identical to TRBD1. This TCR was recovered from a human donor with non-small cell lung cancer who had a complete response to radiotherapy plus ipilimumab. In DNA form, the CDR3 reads TGTGCCGCCGCAGGGAACAGGGGCCAAGAGACCCAGTACTTC. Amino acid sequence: CAAAGNRGQETQYF.